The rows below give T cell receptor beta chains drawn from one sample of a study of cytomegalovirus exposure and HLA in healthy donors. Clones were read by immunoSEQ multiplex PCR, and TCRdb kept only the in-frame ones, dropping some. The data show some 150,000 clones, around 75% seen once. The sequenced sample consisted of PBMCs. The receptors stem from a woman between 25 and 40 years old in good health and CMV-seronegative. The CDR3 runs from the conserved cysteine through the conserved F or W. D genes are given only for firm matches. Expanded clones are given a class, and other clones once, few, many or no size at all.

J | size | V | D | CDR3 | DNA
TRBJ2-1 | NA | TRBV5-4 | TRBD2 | CASSGRTSGRAVEQFF | TGTGCCAGCAGCGGAAGGACTAGCGGGAGGGCCGTGGAGCAGTTCTTC
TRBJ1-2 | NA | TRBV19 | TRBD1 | CASSRDRGTNYGYTF | TGTGCCAGTAGTCGCGACAGGGGCACTAACTATGGCTACACCTTC
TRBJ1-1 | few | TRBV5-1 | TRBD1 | CASSLWGQENTEAFF | TGCGCCAGCAGCTTGTGGGGACAGGAGAACACTGAAGCTTTCTTT
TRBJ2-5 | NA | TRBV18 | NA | CASSADGGQETQYF | TGTGCCAGCTCGGCCGACGGCGGCCAAGAGACCCAGTACTTC
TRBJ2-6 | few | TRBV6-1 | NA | CAFSSGANVLTF | TGTGCCTTCAGCTCTGGGGCCAACGTCCTGACTTTC
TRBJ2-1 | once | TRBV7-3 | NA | CASSREGFVDEQFF | TGTGCCAGCAGCCGCGAGGGTTTTGTGGATGAGCAGTTCTTC
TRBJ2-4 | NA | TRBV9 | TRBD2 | CASSTTSGSPSIQYF | TGTGCCAGCAGCACGACGAGCGGGAGTCCGTCCATTCAGTACTTC
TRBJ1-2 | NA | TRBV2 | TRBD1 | CAFQGQGVNYGYTF | TGTGCCTTCCAGGGACAGGGGGTGAACTATGGCTACACCTTC
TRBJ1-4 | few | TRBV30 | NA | CAWSVSSVEKLFF | TGTGCCTGGAGTGTATCTAGCGTTGAAAAACTGTTTTTT
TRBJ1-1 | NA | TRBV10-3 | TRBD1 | CAISESGQGNTEAFF | TGTGCCATCAGTGAGTCGGGACAGGGGAACACTGAAGCTTTCTTT
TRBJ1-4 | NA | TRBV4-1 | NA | CASSQDQQEGRKLFF | TGCGCCAGCAGCCAAGATCAGCAGGAGGGGAGAAAACTGTTTTTT
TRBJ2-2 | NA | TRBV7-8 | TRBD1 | CASSERDRGAGELFF | TGTGCCAGCAGCGAGAGGGACAGGGGAGCCGGGGAGCTGTTTTTT
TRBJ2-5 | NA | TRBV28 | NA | CASSSRSGLETQYF | TGTGCCAGCAGCTCAAGATCGGGTCTAGAGACCCAGTACTTC
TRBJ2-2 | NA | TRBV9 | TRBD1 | CASSVAGTEPGELFF | TGTGCCAGCAGCGTAGCGGGGACAGAGCCCGGGGAGCTGTTTTTT
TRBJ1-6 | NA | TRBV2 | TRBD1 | CASRTGPYNSPLHF | TGTGCCAGCAGGACAGGGCCCTATAATTCACCCCTCCACTTT
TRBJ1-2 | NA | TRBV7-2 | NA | CASSRGGRWDGYTF | TGTGCCAGCAGCCGCGGAGGGCGATGGGATGGCTACACCTTC
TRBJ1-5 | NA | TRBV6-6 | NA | CASRIVIEGQPQHF | TGTGCCAGCAGAATCGTCATCGAGGGTCAGCCCCAGCATTTT
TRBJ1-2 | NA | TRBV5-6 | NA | CASSLRANYGYTF | TGTGCCAGCAGCCTCCGGGCTAACTATGGCTACACCTTC
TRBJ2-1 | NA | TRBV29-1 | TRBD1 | CSAATGGPNEQFF | TGCAGCGCCGCGACAGGGGGCCCCAATGAGCAGTTCTTC
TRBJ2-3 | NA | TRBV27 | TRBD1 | CASSSFLVRDRGFTDTQYF | TGTGCCAGCAGTTCGTTTCTCGTCCGGGACAGGGGGTTCACAGATACGCAGTATTTT
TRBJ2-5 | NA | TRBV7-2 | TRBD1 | CASSLVSGQGWGETQYF | TGTGCCAGCAGCCTTGTATCGGGACAGGGTTGGGGGGAGACCCAGTACTTC
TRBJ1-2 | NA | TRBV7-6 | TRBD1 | CASSNPDRYYYGYTF | TGTGCCAGCAGCAACCCGGACAGGTACTACTATGGCTACACCTTC
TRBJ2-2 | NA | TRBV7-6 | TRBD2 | CASSLGLAGTNTGELFF | TGTGCCAGCAGCTTAGGACTAGCGGGGACGAACACCGGGGAGCTGTTTTTT
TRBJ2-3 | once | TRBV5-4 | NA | CASSSGLTFTDTQYF | TGTGCCAGCAGCTCGGGACTCACCTTCACAGATACGCAGTATTTT
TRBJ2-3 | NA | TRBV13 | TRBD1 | CASSLRTGGTDTQYF | TGTGCCAGCAGCCTCCGGACAGGGGGCACAGATACGCAGTATTTT
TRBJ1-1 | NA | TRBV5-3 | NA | CARSPRERNTEAFF | TGTGCCAGAAGCCCGCGGGAGAGGAACACTGAAGCTTTCTTT
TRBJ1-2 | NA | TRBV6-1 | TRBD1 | CASIPVRGLSYGYTF | TGTGCCAGCATCCCCGTGAGGGGGCTGTCCTATGGCTACACCTTC
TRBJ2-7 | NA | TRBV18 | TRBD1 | CASSPTRGQVYEQYF | TGTGCCAGCTCACCAACGAGGGGACAGGTCTACGAGCAGTACTTC